This T cell receptor beta chain was sequenced for a study of blood T cell repertoires in COVID-19. The wider study: Nucleic acid was either cDNA or gDNA, and it came from T cells, B-cell-depleted T cells, or PBMCs.

Seattle enrolled patients during active infection and tracked them longitudinally. This CDR3 has 15 amino acids. Per germline, CDR1 SGDLS and CDR2 YYNGEE. V dropped 3 bases and J dropped 1 base, with 13 bases sitting between them. Original processing notes: Nucleated cell counts were estimated from reference gene primer amplification. Repertoires were generated with immunoSEQ multiplex PCR, while TCRdb's copy carries only in-frame clones and drops some. That table gives V, J and clone size, and the DNA gave D and trimming. The sample contains roughly 350,000 clones, roughly 90% of which appear only once.

The sequenced sample consisted of peripheral blood. The TCR comes from a woman aged 70-85 years with COVID-19, enrolled during active disease. The chain couples TRBV9 to TRBJ1-1; D is undetermined. The CDR3 DNA reads as TGTGCCAGCAGCGCCGGAGGCGGAACGAACACTGAAGCTTTCTTT. The encoded protein is CASSAGGGTNTEAFF.